The following is a T cell receptor (beta chain) sequence with its context. V shed 3 bases, J shed 3 bases, and the junction held 10 bases outside the gene matches. CDR3 length equals 16 residues. CDR1 and CDR2 (germline): MDHEN, SYDVKM. This record belongs to a study of blood T cell repertoires in COVID-19. Using immunoSEQ multiplex PCR, the repertoire was profiled, and TCRdb retains in-frame clones only, with some absent. There are about 200,000 clones in the sample; 82% occur only once, and about 6.9% lies in the top ten. The chain links TRBV28 to TRBJ2-7; 8 positions agree with TRBD1. This clonotype originated in a human donor with acute or convalescent COVID-19. The donor label of this sample is uncertain. What was sequenced was peripheral blood. The CDR3 region is CASSLMAGGGHYEQYF. The CDR3 DNA reads TGTGCCAGCAGTTTGATGGCAGGGGGCGGCCACTACGAGCAGTACTTC.